The 17 T cell receptor beta chains given below trace back to one sample, sequenced in a study of blood T cell repertoires in COVID-19. Clones were read by immunoSEQ multiplex PCR, and TCRdb kept only the in-frame ones, dropping some. The sample has tens of thousands of clones, approximately 94% seen once. Input material: peripheral blood. The receptors stem from a man aged 45-65 years with COVID-19, enrolled during active disease.

This sequence joins TRBV9 and TRBJ2-3; D remains ambiguous. The CDR3 sequence is 14 residues long. Per germline, CDR1 SGDLS and CDR2 YYNGEE. The ends were cut back, 0 bases at V and 2 bases at J, with 7 bases in the middle. CDR3 loop: CASSVGYFTDTQYF. The CDR3, as DNA: TGTGCCAGCAGCGTAGGGTACTTCACAGATACGCAGTATTTT.

The gene calls are TRBV14 and TRBJ2-1; tentatively, D is TRBD1 (7 bases). Germline V CDR1 and CDR2: SGHDN, FVKESK. Trimming shortened V by 0 bases and J by 2 bases, and 11 bases separated the two germline ends. This CDR3 comprises 16 residues. CDR3 residues: CASSQEGGTAYNEQFF. The CDR3 DNA sequence: TGTGCCAGCAGCCAAGAAGGAGGGACAGCCTACAATGAGCAGTTCTTC.

The chain has TRBV9 and TRBJ1-5, with D hard to call. This CDR3 has 15 amino acids. V lost 0 bases and J 7 bases, leaving 14 bases between the germline ends. Germline loops: CDR1 SGDLS, CDR2 YYNGEE. The CDR3 nucleotides read TGTGCCAGCAGCGTAGCTGAGGGTTGGGGACAGCCCCAGCATTTT. Its translation: CASSVAEGWGQPQHF.

V is TRBV12-3 or TRBV12-4 and J is TRBJ1-2, with 7 bases matching TRBD1. This CDR3 region has 13 residues. Trimming at V came to 6 bases and at J to 7 bases, leaving 8 bases not matched to a gene. Here the CDR3 reads CASRQGSGAGYTF. CDR3 nucleotides: TGTGCCAGCAGACAGGGGAGTGGTGCTGGCTACACCTTC.

The chain carries TRBV6-1 and TRBJ2-1, with 13 bases lining up with TRBD2. Germline-derived CDR1 and CDR2 are MNHNS and SASEGT. V lost 4 bases to trimming and J lost 4 bases; unmatched junction nucleotides: 10. The CDR3 sequence is 18 residues long. The chain's CDR3 is CASSAWGTSGILYNEQFF. The CDR3 DNA reads as TGTGCCAGCAGTGCGTGGGGGACTAGCGGGATATTATACAATGAGCAGTTCTTC.

This chain joins TRBV7-9 and TRBJ2-2, with TRBD1 matching over 7 bases. The junction had 8 bases not matched to a gene; V was cut back by 7 bases and J by 0 bases. CDR1 and CDR2 from the germline V gene are SEHNR and FQNEAQ (reference sequence). The CDR3 is 16 amino acids. CDR3: CASTPPQGANTGELFF. The CDR3 nucleotides are TGTGCCAGCACCCCACCCCAGGGGGCGAACACCGGGGAGCTGTTTTTT.

The chain uses TRBV11-1 and TRBJ2-2; 9 bases fit TRBD2. Losses at the gene ends were 6 bases for V and 6 bases for J; bases not matched to a gene: 2. The CDR3 totals 13 residues. The V gene's germline CDR1 is SGHAT and CDR2 FQDESV (reference sequence). The CDR3, as DNA: TGTGCCAGCAGAGAGCGGGAGGCCGGGGAGCTGTTTTTT. It codes for CASREREAGELFF. Looking up the rest from reference TRBV11-1 and TRBJ2-2 gives the full variable domain: EAEVAQSPRYKITEKSQAVAFWCDPISGHATLYWYRQILGQGPELLVQFQDESVVDDSQLPKDRFSAERLKGVDSTLKIQPAELGDSAMYLCASREREAGELFFGEGSRLTVL.

The chain couples TRBV18 to TRBJ1-2; tentative D call: TRBD1 (6 bases). Germline V CDR1 and CDR2: KGHSH, LQKENI. The CDR3 runs 14 residues. The V gene lost 6 bases and the J gene lost 8 bases, with 19 bases spanning the gap. This CDR3 is CASSLLLGAEGYTF. Here the CDR3 DNA reads TGTGCCAGCTCCCTTCTCTTGGGGGCAGAAGGCTACACCTTC.

The chain is built from TRBV5-1 and TRBJ2-7; TRBD2 matches at 8 bases. With V trimmed by 4 bases and J by 2 bases, 5 bases remained unmatched. CDR1 SGHRS and CDR2 YFSETQ come from the germline V gene. This CDR3 spans 14 amino acids. The DNA of the CDR3 is TGCGCCAGCAGCCCAACTAGCGGCCCCTACGAGCAGTACTTC. This sequence encodes CASSPTSGPYEQYF. Drawing the rest from reference TRBV5-1 and TRBJ2-7, the complete variable domain is KAGVTQTPRYLIKTRGQQVTLSCSPISGHRSVSWYQQTPGQGLQFLFEYFSETQRNKGNFPGRFSGRQFSNSRSEMNVSTLELGDSALYLCASSPTSGPYEQYFGPGTRLTVT.

The V gene is TRBV27, the J gene TRBJ1-5; maybe TRBD1 (5 bases). The CDR3 contains 15 residues. From germline, CDR1 is MNHEY and CDR2 SMNVEV (reference sequence). Trimming shortened V by 3 bases and J by 3 bases, and 12 bases separated the two germline ends. DNA of the CDR3: TGTGCCAGCAGTTTCTTCGGGGGGTTCAATCAGCCCCAGCATTTT. Encoded protein: CASSFFGGFNQPQHF.

This chain connects TRBV5-1 to TRBJ2-7; 9 bases agree with TRBD2. The CDR3 has 14 residues. Germline V gene data show CDR1 as SGHRS and CDR2 as YFSETQ. V shed 6 bases and J 6 bases; nucleotides not matched to a gene: 10. The CDR3 DNA follows: TGCGCCAGCACCCCGGCCGGCGGGAGGGGCGAGCAGTACTTC. This encodes CASTPAGGRGEQYF.

The CDR3: CARRTRPAYYNSPLHF. CDR3 in DNA: TGTGCCAGAAGGACACGACCCGCCTACTATAATTCACCCCTCCACTTT. The chain is built from TRBV19 and TRBJ1-6; weak D call: TRBD1 (5 bases). The CDR3 is 16 residues long. The V gene's germline CDR1 is LNHDA and CDR2 SQIVND (reference sequence). Trimming stripped 9 bases from V and 3 bases from J, with 18 bases between. The whole variable domain, remainder taken from reference TRBV19 and TRBJ1-6, is DGGITQSPKYLFRKEGQNVTLSCEQNLNHDAMYWYRQDPGQGLRLIYYSQIVNDFQKGDIAEGYSVSREKKESFPLTVTSAQKNPTAFYLCARRTRPAYYNSPLHFGNGTRLTVT.

The V and J genes are TRBV5-5 and TRBJ2-1, with 11 positions matching TRBD2. J lost 8 bases, V lost 0 bases, and 4 bases had no gene match. This CDR3 region has 15 residues. In germline, CDR1 is SGHKS, CDR2 YYEKEE (reference sequence). CDR3 loop: CASSLVSGRAYEQFF. As DNA, the CDR3 is TGTGCCAGCAGCTTGGTTAGCGGGAGGGCCTATGAGCAGTTCTTC.

This clone was observed a handful of times. The J gene is TRBJ1-2, the V gene TRBV15; tentative D call: TRBD1 (6 bases). This CDR3 has 16 amino acids. CDR1 is LNHNV, CDR2 YYDKDF, per germline (reference sequence). Between the trimmed V and J ends, which lost 2 bases and 8 bases, there was a span of 21 bases. Here the CDR3 reads CATSRRGQLLAQGYTF. The CDR3 DNA sequence: TGTGCCACCAGCAGAAGAGGACAGTTATTGGCCCAAGGCTACACCTTC.

The V gene is TRBV11-2, the J gene TRBJ2-1; weak D call: TRBD1 (7 bases). From germline, CDR1 is SGHAT and CDR2 FQNNGV. The CDR3 loop spans 14 amino acids. V was trimmed by 3 bases and J by 6 bases, leaving 12 bases between them. CDR3 protein: CASSFTGEVNEQFF. The CDR3 DNA sequence: TGTGCCAGCAGCTTTACAGGGGAGGTCAATGAGCAGTTCTTC.

The V and J genes are TRBV25-1 and TRBJ2-6; D possibly corresponds to TRBD1 (6 bases). Germline CDR1 reads MGHDK; CDR2 reads SYGVNS. CDR3 length: 15 amino acids. The V end lost 6 bases, the J end lost 4 bases, and 13 bases lay between the germline ends. The CDR3 loop reads CASRERGSGANVLTF. In DNA, the CDR3 is TGTGCCAGCAGAGAAAGGGGGAGCGGGGCCAACGTCCTGACTTTC.

J is TRBJ2-7 and V is TRBV27; the match to TRBD2 covers 10 bases. There are 16 residues in the CDR3. Germline CDR1 reads MNHEY; CDR2 reads SMNVEV (reference sequence). Trimming cost V 0 bases and J 3 bases; bases outside gene matches: 5. This CDR3 is CASSLSRLAGDYEQYF. CDR3 DNA: TGTGCCAGCAGTTTATCGAGACTAGCGGGTGACTACGAGCAGTACTTC.